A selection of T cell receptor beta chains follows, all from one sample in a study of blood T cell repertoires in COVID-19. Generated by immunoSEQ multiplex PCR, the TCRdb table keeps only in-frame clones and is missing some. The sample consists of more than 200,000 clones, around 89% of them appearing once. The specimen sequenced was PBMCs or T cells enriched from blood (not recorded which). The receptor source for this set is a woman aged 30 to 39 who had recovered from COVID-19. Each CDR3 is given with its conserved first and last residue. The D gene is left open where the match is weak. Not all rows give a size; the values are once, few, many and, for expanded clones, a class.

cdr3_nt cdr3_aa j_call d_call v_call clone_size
TGTGCCAGCAGCGCACCGGGACAGGGAAACACCATATATTTT CASSAPGQGNTIYF TRBJ1-3 TRBD1 TRBV5-6 .
TGTGCCAGCAGCTCCGGCACAGGGGGCAGGCGGGGTGAAGCTTTCTTT CASSSGTGGRRGEAFF TRBJ1-1 TRBD1 TRBV28 .
TGTGCCAGCAGCCGCACCGGGACAGGGGACTACGAGCAGTACTTC CASSRTGTGDYEQYF TRBJ2-7 TRBD1 TRBV4-2 .
TGTGCCAGCAGCTCCAGGGTCTCGGGCACTGAAGCTTTCTTT CASSSRVSGTEAFF TRBJ1-1 . TRBV7-6 once
TGTGCCAGCAGCGGGACTTATCTTCGGACAGGGGAGTATGGCTATGGCTACACCTTC CASSGTYLRTGEYGYGYTF TRBJ1-2 TRBD1 TRBV9 .
TGTGCCAGTAGTCGGGACAGGGGACACTATGGCTACACCTTC CASSRDRGHYGYTF TRBJ1-2 TRBD1 TRBV19 .
TGTGCCAGCAGTGATGGGGGAGGGGGCACAGATACGCAGTATTTT CASSDGGGGTDTQYF TRBJ2-3 TRBD2 TRBV2 once
TGTGCCACCTCTAGACAGGGGACCTCCTACGAGCAGTACTTC CATSRQGTSYEQYF TRBJ2-7 TRBD1 TRBV19 .
TGTGCCAGCAGCCCCGGGACTAGCGGGAGTGTGTCCTACAATGAGCAGTTCTTC CASSPGTSGSVSYNEQFF TRBJ2-1 TRBD2 TRBV3-1/TRBV3-2 .
TGCGCCAGCCAAACTAGCGGCCTCTCCTACAATGAGCAGTTCTTC CASQTSGLSYNEQFF TRBJ2-1 TRBD2 TRBV4-1 .
TGTGCCAGCAGCCCCGCTCGAGCTAGGGGGAAAAACATTCAGTACTTC CASSPARARGKNIQYF TRBJ2-4 . TRBV3-1/TRBV3-2 .
TGCGCCAGCAGTGAGGACAGGGAACTCTACGAGCAGTACTTC CASSEDRELYEQYF TRBJ2-7 TRBD1 TRBV10-2 .
TGTGCCAGCAGCTTCCAGGGAAGTGATTCACCCCTCCACTTT CASSFQGSDSPLHF TRBJ1-6 . TRBV7-9 .
TGTGCCAGCAGTTACGGTTCGCTCCCGGAGGAGCAGTTCTTC CASSYGSLPEEQFF TRBJ2-1 . TRBV6-2/TRBV6-3 .
TGTGCCAGCAGGCTCACTAGCGGGGGAACCTACAATGAGCAGTTCTTC CASRLTSGGTYNEQFF TRBJ2-1 TRBD2 TRBV3-1/TRBV3-2 .
TGTGCCAGCACTGCGGTTCGACAGGGCAACTACGAGCAGTACTTC CASTAVRQGNYEQYF TRBJ2-7 TRBD1 TRBV6-5 .
TGTGCCAGCAGGCTCCCCAGGGGCCAGGGGAGAGATCAGCCCCAGCATTTT CASRLPRGQGRDQPQHF TRBJ1-5 . TRBV28 .
TGTGCCAGCAGCGTAGATGAGGGTGAGCAGTTCTTC CASSVDEGEQFF TRBJ2-1 . TRBV9 few
TGCGCCAGCAGCTTGGGGACTAGCGGGAAAGATACGCAGTATTTT CASSLGTSGKDTQYF TRBJ2-3 TRBD2 TRBV5-1 .
TGTGCCAGCAGCGTAGCACCGGGAAACTATGGCTACACCTTC CASSVAPGNYGYTF TRBJ1-2 . TRBV9 once
TGTGCCAGCAGCTCTTACAGGGGAGGCGAGCAGTACTTC CASSSYRGGEQYF TRBJ2-7 . TRBV3-1/TRBV3-2 .
TGCGCCAGCACCATCGTCGGGACAGGGGATGACTACACCTTC CASTIVGTGDDYTF TRBJ1-2 TRBD1 TRBV4-3 .
TGTGCCAGCACGATGGACAGGGGGAGCAATCAGCCCCAGCATTTT CASTMDRGSNQPQHF TRBJ1-5 TRBD1 TRBV2 .
TGTGCCAGCGCTCACCGCCTAGCGCAACTCACAGATACGCAGTATTTT CASAHRLAQLTDTQYF TRBJ2-3 . TRBV5-6 .
TGTGCCAGCATCCGAACAGGGGGACTAAATGAAAAACTGTTTTTT CASIRTGGLNEKLFF TRBJ1-4 TRBD1 TRBV2 .
TGTGCCAGTAGTATGGGAGACAGGGGAAATTCACCCCTCCACTTT CASSMGDRGNSPLHF TRBJ1-6 TRBD1 TRBV19 once
TGTGCCAGCAACTCTGTAGCGGGAGTAGAGACCCAGTACTTC CASNSVAGVETQYF TRBJ2-5 TRBD2 TRBV28 .
TGTGCCTGGAGTGTGCCAACTCAGGGCAATTCACCCCTCCACTTT CAWSVPTQGNSPLHF TRBJ1-6 . TRBV30 once
TGTGCCTGGAGTGGCCCCCCCGGGACAGGGGATGGCTACACCTTC CAWSGPPGTGDGYTF TRBJ1-2 TRBD1 TRBV30 .
TGTGCCAGCAGGCGCTCCTACAATGAGCAGTTCTTC CASRRSYNEQFF TRBJ2-1 . TRBV28 .
TGTGCCAGTACTCCGCGGCAGTATGGCTACACCTTC CASTPRQYGYTF TRBJ1-2 . TRBV19 .
TGTGCCAGCAGCCAAGTGGGGCGGACCCAAGAGACCCAGTACTTC CASSQVGRTQETQYF TRBJ2-5 . TRBV3-1/TRBV3-2 .
TGTGCCAGCAGCTTTGCCAGGGTGTGGGGTCAGCCCCAGCATTTT CASSFARVWGQPQHF TRBJ1-5 . TRBV7-8 .
TGTGCCAGCAGTTGGCAGCCGGGGACTGAAGCTTTCTTT CASSWQPGTEAFF TRBJ1-1 . TRBV2 .
TGTGCCAGCAGCTTAGGAGGGCAAGAAGCCTACGAGCAGTACTTC CASSLGGQEAYEQYF TRBJ2-7 . TRBV7-6 .
TGCGCCAGCAGCCAAGGTAGCGGGATAAACAATGAGCAGTTCTTC CASSQGSGINNEQFF TRBJ2-1 TRBD2 TRBV4-1 .
TGTGCCAGCAGCCGCACCGGGACTAGCGGTCCTAGCTCCTACAATGAGCAGTTCTTC CASSRTGTSGPSSYNEQFF TRBJ2-1 TRBD2 TRBV4-2 .
TGTGCCAGCAGCCCATACTCAATCCACCTTAGGACACCTGGGGCCAACGTCCTGACTTTC CASSPYSIHLRTPGANVLTF TRBJ2-6 . TRBV28 .
TGTGCCAGCTCACCACGGGACAGGGAGATTTCACCCCTCCACTTT CASSPRDREISPLHF TRBJ1-6 TRBD1 TRBV18 .
TGTGCCTGGATCCTCTCTGGGGCCAACGTCCTGACTTTC CAWILSGANVLTF TRBJ2-6 . TRBV30 .
TGTGCCAGCAGACCCGGGACAGACAACACTGAAGCTTTCTTT CASRPGTDNTEAFF TRBJ1-1 TRBD1 TRBV3-1/TRBV3-2 once
TGCGCCAGCAGCTTGACCTGGACAGCTTACGAGCAGTACTTC CASSLTWTAYEQYF TRBJ2-7 . TRBV5-1 .